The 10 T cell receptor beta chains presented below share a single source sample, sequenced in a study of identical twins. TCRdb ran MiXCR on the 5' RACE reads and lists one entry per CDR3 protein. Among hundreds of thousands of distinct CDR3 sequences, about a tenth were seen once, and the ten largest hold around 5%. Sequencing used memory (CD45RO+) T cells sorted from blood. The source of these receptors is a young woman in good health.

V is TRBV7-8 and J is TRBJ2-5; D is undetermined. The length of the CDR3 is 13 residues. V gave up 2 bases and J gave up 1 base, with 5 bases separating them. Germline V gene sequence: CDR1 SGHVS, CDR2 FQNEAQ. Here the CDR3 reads CASSLRFQETQYF. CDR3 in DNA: TGTGCCAGCAGCTTACGGTTCCAAGAGACCCAGTACTTC.

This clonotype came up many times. The CDR3 here is CASSETPGSPHDGELFF. CDR3 bases: TGTGCCAGCAGTGAAACCCCCGGGAGCCCCCATGACGGGGAGCTGTTTTTT. V and J are TRBV25-1 and TRBJ2-2, with TRBD2 as a possible D gene (6 bases). This CDR3 comprises 17 residues. Germline CDR1 is MGHDK and CDR2 is SYGVNS. The ends were cut back, 2 bases at V and 7 bases at J, with 20 bases in the middle.

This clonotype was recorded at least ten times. The CDR3 sequence: CASSHSGSYYEQYF. CDR3 DNA sequence: TGTGCCAGCAGCCATAGCGGCTCCTACTACGAGCAGTACTTC. The rearrangement uses TRBV7-8 and TRBJ2-7; tentative D call: TRBD2 (6 bases). The CDR3 sequence is 14 residues long. V was pared by 5 bases and J by 3 bases, with 14 bases between. Per germline, CDR1 SGHVS and CDR2 FQNEAQ.

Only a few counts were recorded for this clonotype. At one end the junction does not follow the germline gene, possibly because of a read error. The CDR3 loop reads CASSPGTPPTDTQYF. In nucleotides, the CDR3 is TGTGCTAGCAGCCCGGGGACACCGCCCACAGATACGCAGTATTTT. The J gene is TRBJ2-3, the V gene TRBV7-7; TRBD1 might be the D (6 bases). Germline V lookup: CDR1 SSHAT, CDR2 FNYEAQ (reference sequence). The length of the CDR3 is 15 residues.

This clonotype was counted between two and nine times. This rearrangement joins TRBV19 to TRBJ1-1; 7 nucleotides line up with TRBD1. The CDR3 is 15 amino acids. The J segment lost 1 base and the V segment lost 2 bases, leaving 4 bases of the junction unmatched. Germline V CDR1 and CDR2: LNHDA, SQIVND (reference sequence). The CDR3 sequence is CASSIRGRTNTEAFF. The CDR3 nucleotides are TGTGCCAGTAGTATAAGGGGGCGAACGAACACTGAAGCTTTCTTT. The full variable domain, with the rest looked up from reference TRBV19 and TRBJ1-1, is DGGITQSPKYLFRKEGQNVTLSCEQNLNHDAMYWYRQDPGQGLRLIYYSQIVNDFQKGDIAEGYSVSREKKESFPLTVTSAQKNPTAFYLCASSIRGRTNTEAFFGQGTRLTVV.

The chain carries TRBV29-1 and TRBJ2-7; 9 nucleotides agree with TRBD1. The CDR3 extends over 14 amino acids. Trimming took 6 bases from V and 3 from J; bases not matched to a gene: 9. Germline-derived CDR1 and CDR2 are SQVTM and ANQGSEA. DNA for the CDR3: TGCAGCGTGGACGCCGGGACAGGGCACTACGAGCAGTACTTC. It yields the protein CSVDAGTGHYEQYF.

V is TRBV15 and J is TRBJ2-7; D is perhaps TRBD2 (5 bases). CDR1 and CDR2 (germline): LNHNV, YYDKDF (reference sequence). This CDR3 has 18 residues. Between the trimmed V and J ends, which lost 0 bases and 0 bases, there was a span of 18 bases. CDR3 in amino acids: CATSRDLLMERPSYEQYF. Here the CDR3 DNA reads TGTGCCACCAGCAGAGATTTATTAATGGAGCGGCCCTCCTACGAGCAGTACTTC.

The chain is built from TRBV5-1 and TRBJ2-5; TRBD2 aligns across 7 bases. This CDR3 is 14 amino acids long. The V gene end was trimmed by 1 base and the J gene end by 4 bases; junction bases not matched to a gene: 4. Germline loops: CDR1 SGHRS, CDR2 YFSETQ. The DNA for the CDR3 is TGCGCCAGCAGCTTGCGTGGGGAGGGAGAGACCCAGTACTTC. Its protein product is CASSLRGEGETQYF. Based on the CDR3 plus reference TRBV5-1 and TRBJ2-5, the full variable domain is KAGVTQTPRYLIKTRGQQVTLSCSPISGHRSVSWYQQTPGQGLQFLFEYFSETQRNKGNFPGRFSGRQFSNSRSEMNVSTLELGDSALYLCASSLRGEGETQYFGPGTRLLVL.

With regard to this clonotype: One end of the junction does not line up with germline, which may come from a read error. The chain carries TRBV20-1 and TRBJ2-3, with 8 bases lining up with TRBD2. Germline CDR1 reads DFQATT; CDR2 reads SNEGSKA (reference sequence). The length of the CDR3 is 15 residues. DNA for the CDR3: TGCTGTGCTAGGGATAGCGGGGCTTACACAGATACGCAGTATTTT. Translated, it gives CCARDSGAYTDTQYF.

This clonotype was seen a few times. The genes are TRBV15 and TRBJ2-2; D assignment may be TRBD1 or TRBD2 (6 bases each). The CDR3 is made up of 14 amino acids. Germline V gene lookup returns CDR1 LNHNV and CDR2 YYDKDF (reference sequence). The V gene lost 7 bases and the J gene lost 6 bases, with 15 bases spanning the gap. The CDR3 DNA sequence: TGTGCCACCAAGGGTGAGGGGGGTCCCGGGGAGCTGTTTTTT. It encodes CATKGEGGPGELFF.